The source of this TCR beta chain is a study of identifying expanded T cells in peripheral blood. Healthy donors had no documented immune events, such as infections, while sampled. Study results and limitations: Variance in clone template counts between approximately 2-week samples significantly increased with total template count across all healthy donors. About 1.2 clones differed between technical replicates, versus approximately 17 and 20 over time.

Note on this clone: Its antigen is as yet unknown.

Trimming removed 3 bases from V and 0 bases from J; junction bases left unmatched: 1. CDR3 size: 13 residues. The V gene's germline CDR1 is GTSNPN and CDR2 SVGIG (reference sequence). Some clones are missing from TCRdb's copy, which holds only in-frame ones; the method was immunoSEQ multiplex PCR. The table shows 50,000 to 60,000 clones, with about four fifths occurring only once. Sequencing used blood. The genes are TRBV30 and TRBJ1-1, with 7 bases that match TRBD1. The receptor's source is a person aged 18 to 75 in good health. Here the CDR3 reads CAWRGTVNTEAFF. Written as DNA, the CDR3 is TGTGCCTGGAGGGGGACAGTGAACACTGAAGCTTTCTTT.